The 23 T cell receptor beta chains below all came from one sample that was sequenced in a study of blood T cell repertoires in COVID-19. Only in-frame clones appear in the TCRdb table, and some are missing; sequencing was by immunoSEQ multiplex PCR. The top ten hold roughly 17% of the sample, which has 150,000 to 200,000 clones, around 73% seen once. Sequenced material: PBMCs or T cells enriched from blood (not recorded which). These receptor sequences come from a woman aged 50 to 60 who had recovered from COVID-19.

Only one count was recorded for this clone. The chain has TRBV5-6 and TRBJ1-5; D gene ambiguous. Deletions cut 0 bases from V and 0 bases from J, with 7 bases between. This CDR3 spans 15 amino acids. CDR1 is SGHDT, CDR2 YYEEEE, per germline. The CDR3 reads CASSLDRYSNQPQHF. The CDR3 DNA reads TGTGCCAGCAGCTTGGACCGGTATAGCAATCAGCCCCAGCATTTT.

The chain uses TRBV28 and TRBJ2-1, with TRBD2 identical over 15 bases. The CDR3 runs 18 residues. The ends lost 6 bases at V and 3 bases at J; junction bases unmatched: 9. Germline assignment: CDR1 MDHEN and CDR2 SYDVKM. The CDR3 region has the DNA TGTGCCAGCAGCCCATTCCCGGGACTAGCGGGAGGCTACAATGAGCAGTTCTTC. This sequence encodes CASSPFPGLAGGYNEQFF.

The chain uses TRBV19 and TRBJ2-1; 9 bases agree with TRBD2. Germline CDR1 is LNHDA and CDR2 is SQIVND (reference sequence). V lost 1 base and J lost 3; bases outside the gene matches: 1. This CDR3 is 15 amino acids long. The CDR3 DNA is TGTGCCAGTAGTATAGGTAGCGGGAGCTACAATGAGCAGTTCTTC. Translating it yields CASSIGSGSYNEQFF. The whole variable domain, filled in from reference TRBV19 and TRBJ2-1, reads DGGITQSPKYLFRKEGQNVTLSCEQNLNHDAMYWYRQDPGQGLRLIYYSQIVNDFQKGDIAEGYSVSREKKESFPLTVTSAQKNPTAFYLCASSIGSGSYNEQFFGPGTRLTVL.

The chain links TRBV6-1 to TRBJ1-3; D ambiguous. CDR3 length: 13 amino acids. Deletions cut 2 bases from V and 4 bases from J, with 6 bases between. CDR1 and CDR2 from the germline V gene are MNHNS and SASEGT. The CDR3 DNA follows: TGTGCCAGCAGTGAAATGACAGGAAACACCATATATTTT. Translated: CASSEMTGNTIYF.

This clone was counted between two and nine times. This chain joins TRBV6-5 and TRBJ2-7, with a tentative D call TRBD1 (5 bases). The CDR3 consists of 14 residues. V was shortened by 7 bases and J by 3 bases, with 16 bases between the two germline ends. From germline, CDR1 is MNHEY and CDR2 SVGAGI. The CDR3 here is CASTSLTVGYEQYF. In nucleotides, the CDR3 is TGTGCCAGCACCTCCTTGACAGTCGGCTACGAGCAGTACTTC.

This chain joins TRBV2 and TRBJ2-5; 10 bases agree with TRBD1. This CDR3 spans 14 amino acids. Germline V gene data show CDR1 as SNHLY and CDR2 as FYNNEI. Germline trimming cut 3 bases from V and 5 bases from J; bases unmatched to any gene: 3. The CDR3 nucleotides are TGTGCCAGCAGTGAGGGGACAGGGGTCGAGACCCAGTACTTC. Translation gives CASSEGTGVETQYF.

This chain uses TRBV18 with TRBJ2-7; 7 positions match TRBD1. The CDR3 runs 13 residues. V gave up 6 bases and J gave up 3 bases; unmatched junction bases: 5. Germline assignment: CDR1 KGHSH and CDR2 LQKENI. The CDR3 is CASSSGTVYEQYF. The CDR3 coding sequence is TGTGCCAGCTCCTCCGGGACAGTCTACGAGCAGTACTTC. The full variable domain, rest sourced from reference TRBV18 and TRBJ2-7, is NAGVMQNPRHLVRRRGQEARLRCSPMKGHSHVYWYRQLPEEGLKFMVYLQKENIIDESGMPKERFSAEFPKEGPSILRIQQVVRGDSAAYFCASSSGTVYEQYFGPGTRLTVT.

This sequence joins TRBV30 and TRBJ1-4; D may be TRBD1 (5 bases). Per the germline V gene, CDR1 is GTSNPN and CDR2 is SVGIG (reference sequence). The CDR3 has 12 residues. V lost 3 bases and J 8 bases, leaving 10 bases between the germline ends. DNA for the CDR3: TGTGCCTGGAGCCCCCAGGGCGAAAAACTGTTTTTT. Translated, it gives CAWSPQGEKLFF.

CDR3 amino acids: CASSLRQLYEQYF. The CDR3 bases are TGTGCCAGCAGTTTAAGACAACTCTACGAGCAGTACTTC. The chain employs TRBV28 and TRBJ2-7; unclear D gene. CDR1 and CDR2 from the germline V gene are MDHEN and SYDVKM. The CDR3 spans 13 residues. V lost 2 bases and J 3 bases, leaving 8 bases between the germline ends.

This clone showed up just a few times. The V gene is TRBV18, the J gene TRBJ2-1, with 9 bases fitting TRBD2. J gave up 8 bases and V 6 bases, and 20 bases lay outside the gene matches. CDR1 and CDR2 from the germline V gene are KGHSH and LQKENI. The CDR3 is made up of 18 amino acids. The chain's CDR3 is CASSPYRPSGAPIHEQFF. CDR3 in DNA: TGTGCCAGCTCGCCTTATCGACCTAGCGGGGCCCCCATCCATGAGCAGTTCTTC.

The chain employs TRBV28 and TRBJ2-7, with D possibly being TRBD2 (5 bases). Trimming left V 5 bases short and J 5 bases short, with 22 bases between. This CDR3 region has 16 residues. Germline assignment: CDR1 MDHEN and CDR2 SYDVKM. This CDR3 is CASSLPPGYSAHEQYF. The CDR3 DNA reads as TGTGCCAGCAGTCTCCCGCCGGGGTATTCCGCTCACGAGCAGTACTTC.

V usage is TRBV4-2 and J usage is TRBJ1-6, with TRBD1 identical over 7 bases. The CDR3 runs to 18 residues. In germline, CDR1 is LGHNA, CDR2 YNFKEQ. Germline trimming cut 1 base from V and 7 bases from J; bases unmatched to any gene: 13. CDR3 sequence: CASSQAPDSGTENSPLHF. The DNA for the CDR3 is TGTGCCAGCAGCCAAGCCCCAGACTCCGGGACAGAAAATTCACCCCTCCACTTT.

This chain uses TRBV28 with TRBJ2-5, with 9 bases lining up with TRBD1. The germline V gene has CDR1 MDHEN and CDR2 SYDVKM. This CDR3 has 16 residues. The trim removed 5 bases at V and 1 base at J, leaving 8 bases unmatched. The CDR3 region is CASSAGTGKRQETQYF. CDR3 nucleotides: TGTGCCAGCAGTGCTGGGACAGGGAAGCGCCAAGAGACCCAGTACTTC.

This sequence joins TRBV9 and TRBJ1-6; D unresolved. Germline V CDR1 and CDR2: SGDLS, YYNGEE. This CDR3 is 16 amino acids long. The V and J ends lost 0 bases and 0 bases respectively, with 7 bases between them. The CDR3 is CASSVGVSSYNSPLHF. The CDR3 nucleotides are TGTGCCAGCAGCGTAGGTGTGAGCTCCTATAATTCACCCCTCCACTTT. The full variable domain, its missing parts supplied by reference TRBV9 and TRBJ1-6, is DSGVTQTPKHLITATGQRVTLRCSPRSGDLSVYWYQQSLDQGLQFLIQYYNGEERAKGNILERFSAQQFPDLHSELNLSSLELGDSALYFCASSVGVSSYNSPLHFGNGTRLTVT.

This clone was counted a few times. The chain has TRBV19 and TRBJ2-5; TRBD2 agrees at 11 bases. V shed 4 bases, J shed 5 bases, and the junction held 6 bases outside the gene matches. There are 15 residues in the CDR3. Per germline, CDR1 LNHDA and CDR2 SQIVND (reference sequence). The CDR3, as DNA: TGTGCCAGTAGTAAGGGACTAGCGGTTGGGGAGACCCAGTACTTC. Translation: CASSKGLAVGETQYF.

The CDR3 DNA is TGTGCCAGCAGTGAAGACTGGAGGGGAGGAGGGGAGCAGTACTTC. Translated, it gives CASSEDWRGGGEQYF. The chain employs TRBV6-1 and TRBJ2-7; D might be TRBD2 (6 bases). There are 15 residues in the CDR3. Germline-derived CDR1 and CDR2 are MNHNS and SASEGT. Deletions cut 1 base from V and 7 bases from J, with 17 bases between.

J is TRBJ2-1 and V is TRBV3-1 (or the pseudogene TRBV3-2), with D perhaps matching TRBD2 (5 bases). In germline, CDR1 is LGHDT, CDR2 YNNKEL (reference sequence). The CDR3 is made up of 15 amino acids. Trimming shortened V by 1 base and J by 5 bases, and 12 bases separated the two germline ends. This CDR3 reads CASSQVGVSNNEQFF. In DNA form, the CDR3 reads TGTGCCAGCAGCCAAGTGGGAGTGTCCAACAATGAGCAGTTCTTC.

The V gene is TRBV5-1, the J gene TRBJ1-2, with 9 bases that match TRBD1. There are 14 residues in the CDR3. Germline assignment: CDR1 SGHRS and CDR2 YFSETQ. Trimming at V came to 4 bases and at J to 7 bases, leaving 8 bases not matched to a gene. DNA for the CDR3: TGCGCCAGCAGCGCTCGGGGACAGGGCGGTGGCTACACCTTC. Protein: CASSARGQGGGYTF.

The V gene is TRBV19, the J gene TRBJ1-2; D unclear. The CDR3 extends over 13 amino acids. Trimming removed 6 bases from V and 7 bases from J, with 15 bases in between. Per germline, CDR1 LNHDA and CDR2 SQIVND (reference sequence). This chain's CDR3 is CASSSWLSGGYTF. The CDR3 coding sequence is TGTGCCAGTAGCTCTTGGCTGTCTGGTGGCTACACCTTC.

The CDR3 DNA reads TGTGCCAGCAAAAGGGGGGGGAATGAAAAACTGTTTTTT. As protein: CASKRGGNEKLFF. This chain links TRBV4-2 with TRBJ1-4, with a tentative D call TRBD1 (6 bases). The CDR3 has 13 residues. The germline gives CDR1 LGHNA, CDR2 YNFKEQ. V was pared by 7 bases and J by 5 bases, with 11 bases between.

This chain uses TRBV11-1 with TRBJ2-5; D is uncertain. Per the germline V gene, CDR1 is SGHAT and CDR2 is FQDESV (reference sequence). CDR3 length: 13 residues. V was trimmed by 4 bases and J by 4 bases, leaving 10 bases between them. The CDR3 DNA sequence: TGTGCCAGCAGCTCCGGGTTGGGAGAGACCCAGTACTTC. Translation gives CASSSGLGETQYF.

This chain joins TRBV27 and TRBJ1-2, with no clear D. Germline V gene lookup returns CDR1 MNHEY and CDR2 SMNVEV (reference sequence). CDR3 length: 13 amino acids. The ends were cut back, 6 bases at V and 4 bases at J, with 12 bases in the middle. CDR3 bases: TGTGCCAGCAGGCGGGAGGCGAGCTATGGCTACACCTTC. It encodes CASRREASYGYTF.

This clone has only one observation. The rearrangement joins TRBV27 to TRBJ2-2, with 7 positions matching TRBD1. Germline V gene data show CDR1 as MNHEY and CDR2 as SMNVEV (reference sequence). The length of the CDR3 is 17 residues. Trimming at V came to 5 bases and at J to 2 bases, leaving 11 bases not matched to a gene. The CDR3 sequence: CASSRTGARPNTGELFF. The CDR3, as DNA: TGTGCCAGCAGTCGCACAGGGGCCCGACCTAACACCGGGGAGCTGTTTTTT.